Following are 9 T cell receptor beta chains from one sample sequenced in a study of T cell responses to AZD1222 COVID-19 vaccine. Assay used: immunoSEQ multiplex PCR; TCRdb lists only in-frame clones, some missing. The sample has about 170,000 clones; 80% to 90% are singletons. This specimen consisted of peripheral blood, obtained on day 0 of AZD1222 vaccination. The receptor source for this set is an adult in good health.

The CDR3 loop is CASSDRETTSTDTQYF. The CDR3 region has the DNA TGTGCCAGCAGTGACAGGGAGACAACTAGCACAGATACGCAGTATTTT. The chain carries TRBV25-1 and TRBJ2-3, with D perhaps TRBD1 or TRBD2 (5 bases each). V was pared by 3 bases and J by 0 bases, with 13 bases between. The germline V gene has CDR1 MGHDK and CDR2 SYGVNS. The CDR3 length is 16 residues. The variable domain in full, with the rest retrieved from reference TRBV25-1 and TRBJ2-3, is EADIYQTPRYLVIGTGKKITLECSQTMGHDKMYWYQQDPGMELHLIHYSYGVNSTEKGDLSSESTVSRIRTEHFPLTLESARPSHTSQYLCASSDRETTSTDTQYFGPGTRLTVL.

This rearrangement joins TRBV4-1 to TRBJ2-3, with 12 bases that match TRBD2. V gave up 4 bases and J gave up 3 bases; unmatched junction bases: 11. This CDR3 region has 18 residues. Germline values: CDR1 MGHRA, CDR2 YSYEKL. CDR3 loop: CASSPGWASGGETDTQYF. CDR3 nucleotide sequence: TGCGCCAGCAGCCCCGGGTGGGCTAGCGGGGGGGAAACAGATACGCAGTATTTT.

This sequence joins TRBV6-1 and TRBJ1-1, with D uncertain. V was cut by 3 bases and J by 6 bases, with 17 bases left in between. This CDR3 spans 15 amino acids. CDR1 is MNHNS, CDR2 SASEGT, per germline. The CDR3 bases are TGTGCCAGCAGTGAGTTAGTTGGGGTCTGGGCTGAAGCTTTCTTT. It specifies CASSELVGVWAEAFF.

The rearrangement uses TRBV5-1 and TRBJ1-6, with D tentatively TRBD1 (5 bases). V was clipped by 2 bases and J by 10 bases, with 13 bases between them. Germline lookup yields CDR1 SGHRS and CDR2 YFSETQ. This CDR3 has 14 residues. For the CDR3, the DNA is TGCGCCAGCAGCTTCGGCAGGGTTAACTCACCCCTCCACTTT. It specifies CASSFGRVNSPLHF.

The chain recombines TRBV6-5 with TRBJ2-6; D unclear. Germline V gene data show CDR1 as MNHEY and CDR2 as SVGAGI. The V gene lost 0 bases and the J gene lost 1 base, with 7 bases spanning the gap. This CDR3 spans 16 amino acids. CDR3 amino acids: CASSYSKLSGANVLTF. The CDR3 DNA is TGTGCCAGCAGTTACTCGAAGCTATCTGGGGCCAACGTCCTGACTTTC.

The genes are TRBV5-1 and TRBJ2-1, with D possibly called TRBD1 or TRBD2 (6 bases each). V lost 0 bases to trimming and J lost 0 bases, with 19 bases between them. Germline V gene data show CDR1 as SGHRS and CDR2 as YFSETQ. The CDR3 covers 19 residues. DNA of the CDR3: TGCGCCAGCAGCTTGGCGTTTGGGACGGGGGCTAGCTCCTACAATGAGCAGTTCTTC. It translates to CASSLAFGTGASSYNEQFF.

This chain uses TRBV5-6 with TRBJ2-1; maybe TRBD1 (5 bases). Per the germline V gene, CDR1 is SGHDT and CDR2 is YYEEEE. This CDR3 comprises 15 residues. Between the trimmed V and J ends, which lost 3 bases and 4 bases, there was a span of 14 bases. CDR3 region: CASSSDSNRYNEQFF. CDR3 nucleotide sequence: TGTGCCAGCAGCTCTGACTCCAACAGGTACAATGAGCAGTTCTTC.

The rearrangement joins TRBV10-2 to TRBJ2-5; 8 bases map to TRBD2. This CDR3 region has 12 residues. Germline trimming cut 9 bases from V and 5 bases from J; bases unmatched to any gene: 5. Germline V lookup: CDR1 WSHSY, CDR2 SAAADI. The CDR3 spells CASSTSAETQYF. DNA of the CDR3: TGCGCCAGTTCGACTAGCGCGGAGACCCAGTACTTC.

The rearrangement joins TRBV6-5 to TRBJ1-2; D uncertain. Per the germline V gene, CDR1 is MNHEY and CDR2 is SVGAGI. The V gene lost 2 bases and the J gene lost 1 base, with 8 bases spanning the gap. The CDR3 covers 14 residues. The CDR3 sequence: CASSYRSGNYGYTF. In DNA, the CDR3 is TGTGCCAGCAGTTACCGTTCAGGTAACTATGGCTACACCTTC.